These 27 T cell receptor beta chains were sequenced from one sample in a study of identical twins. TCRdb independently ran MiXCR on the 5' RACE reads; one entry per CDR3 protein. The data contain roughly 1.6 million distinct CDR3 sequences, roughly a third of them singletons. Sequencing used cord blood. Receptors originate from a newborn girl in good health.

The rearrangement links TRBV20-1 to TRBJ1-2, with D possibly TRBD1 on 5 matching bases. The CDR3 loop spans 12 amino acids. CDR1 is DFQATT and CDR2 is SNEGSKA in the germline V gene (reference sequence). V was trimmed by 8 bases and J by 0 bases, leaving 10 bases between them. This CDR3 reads CSPQGANYGYTF. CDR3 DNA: TGCAGTCCGCAAGGGGCTAACTATGGCTACACCTTC.

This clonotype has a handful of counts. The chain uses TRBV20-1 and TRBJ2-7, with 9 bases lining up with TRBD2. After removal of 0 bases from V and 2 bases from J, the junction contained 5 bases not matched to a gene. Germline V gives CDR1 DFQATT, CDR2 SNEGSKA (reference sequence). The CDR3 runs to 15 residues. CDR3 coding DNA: TGCAGTGCTAGAGATGCGGCTAGCGGGACCTACGAGCAGTACTTC. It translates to CSARDAASGTYEQYF.

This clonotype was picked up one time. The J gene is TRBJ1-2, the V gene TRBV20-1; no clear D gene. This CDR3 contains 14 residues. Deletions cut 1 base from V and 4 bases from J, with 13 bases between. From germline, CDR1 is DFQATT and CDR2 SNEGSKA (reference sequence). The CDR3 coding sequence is TGCAGTGCTAGAGCTAGATGGCTTGTCTATGGCTACACCTTC. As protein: CSARARWLVYGYTF.

Here the CDR3 reads CSARDGWASGRFNEQFF. The DNA for the CDR3 is TGCAGTGCTAGAGATGGGTGGGCTAGCGGGAGATTCAATGAGCAGTTCTTC. The chain couples TRBV20-1 to TRBJ2-1; 10 bases line up with TRBD2. Trimming cost V 0 bases and J 6 bases; bases outside gene matches: 11. The CDR3 length is 17 residues. Germline V gene data show CDR1 as DFQATT and CDR2 as SNEGSKA (reference sequence).

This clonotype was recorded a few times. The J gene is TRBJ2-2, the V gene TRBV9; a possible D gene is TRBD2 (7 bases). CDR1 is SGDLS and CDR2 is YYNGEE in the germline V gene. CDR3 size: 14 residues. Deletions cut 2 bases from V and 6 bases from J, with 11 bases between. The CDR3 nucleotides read TGTGCCAGCAGCGTTCGGGGGGCCCCCGGGGAGCTGTTTTTT. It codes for CASSVRGAPGELFF.

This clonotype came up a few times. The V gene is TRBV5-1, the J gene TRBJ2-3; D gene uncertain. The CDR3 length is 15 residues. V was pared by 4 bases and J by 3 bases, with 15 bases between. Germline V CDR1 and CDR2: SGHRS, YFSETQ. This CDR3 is CASSPGGYGTDTQYF. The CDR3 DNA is TGCGCCAGCAGCCCGGGCGGTTATGGGACAGATACGCAGTATTTT.

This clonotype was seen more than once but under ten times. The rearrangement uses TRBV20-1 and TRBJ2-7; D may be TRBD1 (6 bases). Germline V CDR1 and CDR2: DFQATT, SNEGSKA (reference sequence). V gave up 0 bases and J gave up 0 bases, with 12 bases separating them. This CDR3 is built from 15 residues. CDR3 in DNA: TGCAGTGCTAGAGATGAGGGCAGGGGCTCCTACGAGCAGTACTTC. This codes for CSARDEGRGSYEQYF.

The CDR3 DNA sequence: TGTGCCAGCAGTTACCCCATCCATGGCGGGCCTATCTACGAGCAGTACTTC. This sequence encodes CASSYPIHGGPIYEQYF. The rearrangement uses TRBV6-2 or TRBV6-3 and TRBJ2-7, with D possibly TRBD2 on 5 matching bases. Trimming took 2 bases from V and 3 from J, leaving 20 bases between them. In germline, CDR1 is MNHEY, CDR2 SVGEGT. CDR3 length equals 17 residues.

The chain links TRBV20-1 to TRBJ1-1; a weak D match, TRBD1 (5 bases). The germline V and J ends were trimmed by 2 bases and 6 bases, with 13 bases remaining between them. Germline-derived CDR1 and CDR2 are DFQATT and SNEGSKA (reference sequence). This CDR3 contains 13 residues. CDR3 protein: CSARPRQRAEAFF. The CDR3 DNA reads TGCAGTGCTAGACCCAGACAGAGGGCTGAAGCTTTCTTT.

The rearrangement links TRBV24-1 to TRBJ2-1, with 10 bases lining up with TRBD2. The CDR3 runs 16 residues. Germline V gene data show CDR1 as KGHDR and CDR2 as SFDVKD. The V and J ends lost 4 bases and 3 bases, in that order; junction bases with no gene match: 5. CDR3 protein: CATSDQTSGVYNEQFF. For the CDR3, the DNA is TGTGCCACCAGTGACCAAACTAGCGGGGTCTACAATGAGCAGTTCTTC.

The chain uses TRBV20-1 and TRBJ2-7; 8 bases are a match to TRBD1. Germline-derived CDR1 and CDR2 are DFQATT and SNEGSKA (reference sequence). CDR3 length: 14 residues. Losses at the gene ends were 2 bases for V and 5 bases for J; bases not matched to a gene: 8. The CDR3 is CSARNRQGHNEQYF. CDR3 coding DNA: TGCAGTGCTAGAAACAGACAGGGGCACAACGAGCAGTACTTC.

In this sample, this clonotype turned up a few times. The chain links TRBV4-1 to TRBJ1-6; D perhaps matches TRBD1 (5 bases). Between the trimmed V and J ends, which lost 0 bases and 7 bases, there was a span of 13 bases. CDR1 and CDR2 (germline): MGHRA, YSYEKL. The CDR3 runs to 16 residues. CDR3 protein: CASSQEPGGGNSPLHF. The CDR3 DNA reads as TGCGCCAGCAGCCAAGAGCCGGGGGGAGGCAATTCACCCCTCCACTTT.

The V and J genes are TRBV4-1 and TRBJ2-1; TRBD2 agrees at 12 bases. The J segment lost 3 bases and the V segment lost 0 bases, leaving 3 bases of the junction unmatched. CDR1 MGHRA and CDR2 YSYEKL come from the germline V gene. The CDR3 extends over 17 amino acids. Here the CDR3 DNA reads TGCGCCAGCAGCCAAGACCGACTAGCGGGAGTCTACAATGAGCAGTTCTTC. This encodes CASSQDRLAGVYNEQFF.

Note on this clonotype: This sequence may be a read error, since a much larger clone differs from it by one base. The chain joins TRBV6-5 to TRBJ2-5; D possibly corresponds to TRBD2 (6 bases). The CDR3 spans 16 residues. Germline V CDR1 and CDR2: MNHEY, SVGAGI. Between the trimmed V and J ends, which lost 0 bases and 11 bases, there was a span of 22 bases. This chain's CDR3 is CASSYSRVLAKNVQYF. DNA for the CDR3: TGTGCCAGCAGTTACTCGAGGGTACTAGCCAAAAACGTTCAGTACTTC.

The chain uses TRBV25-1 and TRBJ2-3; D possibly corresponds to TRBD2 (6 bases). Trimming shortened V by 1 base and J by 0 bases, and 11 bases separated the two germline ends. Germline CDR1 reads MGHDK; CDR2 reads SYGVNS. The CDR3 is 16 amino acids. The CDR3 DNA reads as TGTGCCAGCAGTGAATTGGGCGGGGCCAGCACAGATACGCAGTATTTT. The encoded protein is CASSELGGASTDTQYF.

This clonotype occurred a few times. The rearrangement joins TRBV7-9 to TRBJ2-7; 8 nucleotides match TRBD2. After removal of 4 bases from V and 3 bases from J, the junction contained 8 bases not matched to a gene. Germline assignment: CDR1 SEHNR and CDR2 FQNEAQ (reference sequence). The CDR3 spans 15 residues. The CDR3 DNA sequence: TGTGCCAGCAGCTCAAATATAGGGACTAGCTACGAGCAGTACTTC. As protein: CASSSNIGTSYEQYF.

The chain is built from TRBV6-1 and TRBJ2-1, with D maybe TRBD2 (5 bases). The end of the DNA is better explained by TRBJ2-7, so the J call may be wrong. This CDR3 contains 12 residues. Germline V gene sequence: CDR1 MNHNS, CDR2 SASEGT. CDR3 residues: CASSDGVNEQYF. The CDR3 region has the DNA TGTGCCAGCAGTGACGGGGTCAATGAGCAGTACTTC.

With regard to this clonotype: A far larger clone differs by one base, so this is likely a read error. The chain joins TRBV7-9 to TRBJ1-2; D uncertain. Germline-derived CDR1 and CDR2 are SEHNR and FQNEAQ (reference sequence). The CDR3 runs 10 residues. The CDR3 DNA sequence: TGTTCCAGCAGCTTAAATGGCTACACCTTC. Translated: CSSSLNGYTF.

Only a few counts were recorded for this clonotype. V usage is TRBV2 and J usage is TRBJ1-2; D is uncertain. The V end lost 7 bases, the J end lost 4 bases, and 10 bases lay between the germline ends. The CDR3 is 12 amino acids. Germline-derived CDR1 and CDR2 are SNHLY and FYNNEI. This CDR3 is CASNEGGYGYTF. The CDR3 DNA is TGTGCCAGCAACGAGGGAGGCTATGGCTACACCTTC.

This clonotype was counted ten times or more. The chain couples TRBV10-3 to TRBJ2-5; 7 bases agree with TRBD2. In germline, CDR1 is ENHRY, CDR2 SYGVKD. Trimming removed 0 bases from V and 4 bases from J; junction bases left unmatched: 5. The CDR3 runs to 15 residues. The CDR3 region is CAISESSASGETQYF. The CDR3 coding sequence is TGTGCCATCAGTGAGTCGTCGGCTAGCGGAGAGACCCAGTACTTC.

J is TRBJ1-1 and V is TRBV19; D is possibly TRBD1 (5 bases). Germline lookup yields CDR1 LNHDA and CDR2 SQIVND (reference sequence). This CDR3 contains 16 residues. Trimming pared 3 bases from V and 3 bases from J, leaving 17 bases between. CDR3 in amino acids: CASSMGMGGKDTEAFF. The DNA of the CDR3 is TGTGCCAGTAGTATGGGTATGGGGGGTAAGGACACTGAAGCTTTCTTT.

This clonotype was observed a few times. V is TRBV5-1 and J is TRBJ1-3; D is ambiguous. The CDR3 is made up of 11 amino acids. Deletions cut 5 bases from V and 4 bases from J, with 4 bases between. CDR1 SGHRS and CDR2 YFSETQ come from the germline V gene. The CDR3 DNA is TGCGCCAGCAGAGGCGGAAACACCATATATTTT. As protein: CASRGGNTIYF. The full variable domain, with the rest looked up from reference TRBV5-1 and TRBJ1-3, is KAGVTQTPRYLIKTRGQQVTLSCSPISGHRSVSWYQQTPGQGLQFLFEYFSETQRNKGNFPGRFSGRQFSNSRSEMNVSTLELGDSALYLCASRGGNTIYFGEGSWLTVV.

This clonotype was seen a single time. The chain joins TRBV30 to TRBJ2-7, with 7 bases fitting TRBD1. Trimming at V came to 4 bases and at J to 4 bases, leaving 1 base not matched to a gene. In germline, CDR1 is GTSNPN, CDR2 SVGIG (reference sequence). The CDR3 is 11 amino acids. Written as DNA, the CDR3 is TGTGCCTGGACCAGGGGGTACGAGCAGTACTTC. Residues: CAWTRGYEQYF.

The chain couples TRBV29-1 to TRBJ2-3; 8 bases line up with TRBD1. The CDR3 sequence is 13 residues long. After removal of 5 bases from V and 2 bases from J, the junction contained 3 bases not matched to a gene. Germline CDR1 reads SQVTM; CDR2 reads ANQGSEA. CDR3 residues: CSVFQGATDTQYF. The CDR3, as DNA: TGCAGCGTTTTTCAGGGGGCCACAGATACGCAGTATTTT.

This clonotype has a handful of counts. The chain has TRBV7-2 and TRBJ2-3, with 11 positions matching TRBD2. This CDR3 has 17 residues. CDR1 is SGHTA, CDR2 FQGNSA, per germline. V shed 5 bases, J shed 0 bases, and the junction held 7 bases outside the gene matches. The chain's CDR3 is CASSNQVAGGSTDTQYF. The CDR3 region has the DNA TGTGCCAGCAGCAATCAGGTAGCGGGAGGGAGCACAGATACGCAGTATTTT.

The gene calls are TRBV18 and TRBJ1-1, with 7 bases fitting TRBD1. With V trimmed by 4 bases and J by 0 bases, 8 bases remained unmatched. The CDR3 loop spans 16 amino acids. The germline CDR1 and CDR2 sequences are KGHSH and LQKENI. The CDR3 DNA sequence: TGTGCCAGCTCACTGACAGGGAGGGCCATGAACACTGAAGCTTTCTTT. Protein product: CASSLTGRAMNTEAFF.

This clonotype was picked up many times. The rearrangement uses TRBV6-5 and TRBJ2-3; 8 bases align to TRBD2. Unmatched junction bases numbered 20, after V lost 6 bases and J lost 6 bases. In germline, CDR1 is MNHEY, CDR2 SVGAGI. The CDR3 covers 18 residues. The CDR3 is CASSYTRTLGLGTDTQYF. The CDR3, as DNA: TGTGCCAGCAGCTACACACGAACCCTGGGACTAGGTACCGATACGCAGTATTTT.